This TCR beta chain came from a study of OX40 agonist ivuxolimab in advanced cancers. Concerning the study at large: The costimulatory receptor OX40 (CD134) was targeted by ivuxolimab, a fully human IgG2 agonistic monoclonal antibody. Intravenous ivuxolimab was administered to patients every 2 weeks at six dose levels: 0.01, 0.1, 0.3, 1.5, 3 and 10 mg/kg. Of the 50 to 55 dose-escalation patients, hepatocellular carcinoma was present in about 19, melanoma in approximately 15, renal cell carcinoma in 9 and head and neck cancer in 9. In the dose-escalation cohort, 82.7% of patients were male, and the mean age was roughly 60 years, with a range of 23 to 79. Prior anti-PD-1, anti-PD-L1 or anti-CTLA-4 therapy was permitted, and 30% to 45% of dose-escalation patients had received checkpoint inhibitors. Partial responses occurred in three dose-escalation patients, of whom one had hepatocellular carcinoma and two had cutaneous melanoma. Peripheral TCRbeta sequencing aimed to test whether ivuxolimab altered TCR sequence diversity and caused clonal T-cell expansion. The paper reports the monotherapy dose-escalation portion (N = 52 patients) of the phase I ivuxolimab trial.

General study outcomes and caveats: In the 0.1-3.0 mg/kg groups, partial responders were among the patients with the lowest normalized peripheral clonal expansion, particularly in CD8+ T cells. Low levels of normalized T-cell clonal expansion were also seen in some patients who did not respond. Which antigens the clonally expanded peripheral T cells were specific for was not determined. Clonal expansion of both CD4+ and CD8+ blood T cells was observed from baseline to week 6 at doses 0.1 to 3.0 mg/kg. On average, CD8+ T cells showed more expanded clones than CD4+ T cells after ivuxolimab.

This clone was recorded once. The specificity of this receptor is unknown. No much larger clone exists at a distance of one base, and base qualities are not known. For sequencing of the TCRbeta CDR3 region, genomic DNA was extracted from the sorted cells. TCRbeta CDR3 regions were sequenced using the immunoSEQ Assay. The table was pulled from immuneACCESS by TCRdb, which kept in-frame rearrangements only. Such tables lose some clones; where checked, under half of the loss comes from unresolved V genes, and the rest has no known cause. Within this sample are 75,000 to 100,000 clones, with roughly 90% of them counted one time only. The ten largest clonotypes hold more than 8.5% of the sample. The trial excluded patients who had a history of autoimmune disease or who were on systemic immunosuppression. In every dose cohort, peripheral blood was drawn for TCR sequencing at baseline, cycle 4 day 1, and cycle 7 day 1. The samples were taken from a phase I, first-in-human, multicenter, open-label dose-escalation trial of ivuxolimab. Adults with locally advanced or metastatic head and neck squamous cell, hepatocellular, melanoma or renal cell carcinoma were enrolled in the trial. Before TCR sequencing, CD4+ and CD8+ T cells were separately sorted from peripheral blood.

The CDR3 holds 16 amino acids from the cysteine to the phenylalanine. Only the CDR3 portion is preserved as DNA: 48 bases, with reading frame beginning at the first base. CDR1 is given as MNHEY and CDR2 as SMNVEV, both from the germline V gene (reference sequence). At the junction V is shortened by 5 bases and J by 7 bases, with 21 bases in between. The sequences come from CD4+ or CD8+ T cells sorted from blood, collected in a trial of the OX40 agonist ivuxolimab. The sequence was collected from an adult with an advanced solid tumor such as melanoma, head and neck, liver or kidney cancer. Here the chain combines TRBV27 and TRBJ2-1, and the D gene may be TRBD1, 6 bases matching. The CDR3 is CASSPRGTQGFNEQFF. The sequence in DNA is TGTGCCAGCAGTCCCCGAGGGACCCAGGGGTTTAATGAGCAGTTCTTC.